The rows below give T cell receptor beta chains drawn from one sample of a study of Graves' ophthalmopathy and Graves' hyperthyroidism. A single record per CDR3 protein comes from TCRdb applying MiXCR to the multiplex PCR reads. The sample includes 150,000 or so distinct CDR3 sequences, roughly 36% of them seen just once. Sequenced sample: peripheral blood. The source is a man younger than 40 with Graves' ophthalmopathy. The CDR3 runs from the conserved cysteine through the conserved F or W. The D gene is left open where the match is weak. Where a row states a size, it is once, few, many or the class of an expanded clone; other rows omit it.

d_gene,v_gene,j_gene,abundance,CDR3aa,CDR3nt
-,TRBV11-1,TRBJ2-5,-,CASSSTVGLETQYF,TGTGCCAGCAGCTCCACGGTGGGACTAGAGACCCAGTACTTC
TRBD2,TRBV11-2,TRBJ2-7,many,CASSHIAGGVYEQYF,TGTGCCAGCAGCCACATAGCGGGAGGAGTCTACGAGCAGTACTTC
TRBD2,TRBV20-1,TRBJ2-5,many,CSAGLAGGQETQYF,TGCAGTGCCGGACTAGCGGGAGGTCAAGAGACCCAGTACTTC
-,TRBV3-1,TRBJ2-7,many,CASSPRGPFYEQYF,TGTGCCAGCAGCCCTAGGGGTCCCTTCTACGAGCAGTACTTC
-,TRBV6-2/TRBV6-3,TRBJ2-7,many,CASSYGRLSYEQYF,TGTGCCAGCAGTTACGGCAGACTCTCCTACGAGCAGTACTTC
TRBD2,TRBV28,TRBJ2-5,-,CASSSLAGQETQYF,TGTGCCAGCAGTTCCCTAGCGGGACAAGAGACCCAGTACTTC
TRBD2,TRBV20-1,TRBJ2-5,-,CSARVAGVQETQYF,TGCAGTGCTAGAGTGGCGGGAGTACAAGAGACCCAGTACTTC
TRBD1,TRBV11-1,TRBJ1-1,many,CASSLVRDRGPEAFF,TGTGCCAGCAGCTTAGTGAGGGACAGGGGTCCTGAAGCTTTCTTT
-,TRBV6-2/TRBV6-3,TRBJ1-5,many,CASSYPDGRTHQPQHF,TGTGCCAGCAGTTACCCGGACGGGCGAACCCATCAGCCCCAGCATTTT
TRBD2,TRBV4-1,TRBJ2-7,-,CASSQGTSGISYEQYF,TGCGCCAGCAGCCAGGGGACTAGCGGAATCTCCTACGAGCAGTACTTC
TRBD2,TRBV2,TRBJ2-5,-,CASSEAGDQETQYF,TGTGCCAGCAGTGAGGCGGGAGACCAAGAGACCCAGTACTTC
-,TRBV6-1,TRBJ1-2,-,CASSFTGDSGYTF,TGTGCCAGCAGCTTTACAGGTGATAGTGGCTACACCTTC
-,TRBV2,TRBJ2-5,-,CASSAGTQETQYF,TGTGCCAGCAGTGCGGGAACCCAAGAGACCCAGTACTTC
-,TRBV12-3/TRBV12-4,TRBJ1-5,-,CASSPEEGGQPQHF,TGTGCCAGCAGTCCGGAGGAGGGCGGGCAGCCCCAGCATTTT
TRBD1,TRBV19,TRBJ1-2,-,CASSLGTGRYGYTF,TGTGCCAGTAGTCTAGGGACAGGTCGGTATGGCTACACCTTC
-,TRBV6-2/TRBV6-3,TRBJ2-7,many,CASSRAGSSYEQYF,TGTGCCAGCAGTCGGGCAGGCTCCTCCTACGAGCAGTACTTC
TRBD2,TRBV7-8,TRBJ2-5,few,CASSLDSLAGETQYF,TGTGCCAGCAGCTTAGATTCACTAGCGGGAGAGACCCAGTACTTC